What follows are 20 T cell receptor beta chains derived from one specimen sequenced in a study of siplizumab effects on memory and regulatory T cells. Method: immunoSEQ multiplex PCR; TCRdb's copy keeps in-frame clones and lacks some. The sample records some 100,000 clones, around 90% being singletons. Sample: Tregs sorted from blood. The receptors stem from a human donor in good health.

The chain joins TRBV6-5 to TRBJ1-3; D possibly corresponds to TRBD1 (5 bases). V lost 3 bases to trimming and J lost 2 bases, with 11 bases between them. This CDR3 contains 15 residues. The germline V gene has CDR1 MNHEY and CDR2 SVGAGI. DNA for the CDR3: TGTGCCAGCAGTTATACTCTGGGGGCTGGAAACACCATATATTTT. Translated, it gives CASSYTLGAGNTIYF.

This clone occurred once. This sequence joins TRBV9 and TRBJ1-1, with D possibly matching TRBD1 (5 bases). The CDR3 totals 13 residues. With 2 bases removed from V and 4 bases from J, the gap between germline ends came to 9 bases. CDR1 and CDR2 (germline): SGDLS, YYNGEE. This CDR3 is CASSVGRVTEAFF. DNA of the CDR3: TGTGCCAGCAGCGTTGGCAGGGTCACTGAAGCTTTCTTT. The entire variable domain, with the rest obtained from reference TRBV9 and TRBJ1-1, is as follows: DSGVTQTPKHLITATGQRVTLRCSPRSGDLSVYWYQQSLDQGLQFLIQYYNGEERAKGNILERFSAQQFPDLHSELNLSSLELGDSALYFCASSVGRVTEAFFGQGTRLTVV.

V is TRBV18 and J is TRBJ2-7; D unresolved. This CDR3 contains 11 residues. Looked up from germline, CDR1 is KGHSH and CDR2 is LQKENI. The V end lost 4 bases, the J end lost 6 bases, and 7 bases lay between the germline ends. CDR3 sequence: CASSQSLEQYF. Written as DNA, the CDR3 is TGTGCCAGCTCACAGTCGCTCGAGCAGTACTTC.

CDR3 sequence: CASRRTGGIGETQYF. DNA for the CDR3: TGTGCCAGCCGACGGACAGGGGGTATCGGAGAGACCCAGTACTTC. V usage is TRBV2 and J usage is TRBJ2-5; the match to TRBD1 covers 10 bases. Germline assignment: CDR1 SNHLY and CDR2 FYNNEI. The CDR3 consists of 15 residues. V dropped 8 bases and J dropped 4; count of bases not matched to a gene: 10.

The V and J genes are TRBV18 and TRBJ2-2; D ambiguous. Germline values: CDR1 KGHSH, CDR2 LQKENI. V dropped 6 bases and J dropped 0 bases, with 11 bases sitting between them. The CDR3 consists of 15 residues. CDR3 DNA: TGTGCCAGCTCTCAAGACATATCGAACACCGGGGAGCTGTTTTTT. Residues: CASSQDISNTGELFF.

The V call is TRBV7-9, the J call TRBJ2-7; D may be TRBD1 (6 bases). There are 15 residues in the CDR3. From germline, CDR1 is SEHNR and CDR2 FQNEAQ (reference sequence). Trimming removed 3 bases from V and 5 bases from J, with 17 bases in between. This CDR3 is CASSFPGQGSDEQYF. The CDR3 DNA reads as TGTGCCAGCAGCTTCCCGGGGCAGGGGAGCGACGAGCAGTACTTC.

This chain connects TRBV25-1 to TRBJ1-1; a weak D match, TRBD1 (5 bases). The CDR3 consists of 15 residues. Trimming took off 4 bases at V and 1 base at J, with 13 bases between the two ends. Germline CDR1 reads MGHDK; CDR2 reads SYGVNS. The CDR3 DNA follows: TGTGCCAGCAGTGCGTTCAATACAGGGAACACTGAAGCTTTCTTT. Protein product: CASSAFNTGNTEAFF.

The V call is TRBV7-9, the J call TRBJ2-1; tentatively, D is TRBD2 (5 bases). V lost 1 base, J lost 3 bases, and 16 bases lay in between. In germline, CDR1 is SEHNR, CDR2 FQNEAQ (reference sequence). The CDR3 consists of 17 residues. The CDR3 here is CASSLVSIVGVYNEQFF. The CDR3 DNA reads TGTGCCAGCAGCTTAGTTTCTATCGTGGGAGTCTACAATGAGCAGTTCTTC.

Here the CDR3 DNA reads TGTGCCAGCAGTGTGAGGGACAGCTACGAGCAGTACTTC. This sequence encodes CASSVRDSYEQYF. The chain carries TRBV2 and TRBJ2-7; TRBD1 matches at 7 bases. Looked up from germline, CDR1 is SNHLY and CDR2 is FYNNEI. Trimming cost V 4 bases and J 3 bases; bases outside gene matches: 3. CDR3 length: 13 amino acids.

This chain links TRBV27 with TRBJ2-7; TRBD2 matches at 7 bases. From germline, CDR1 is MNHEY and CDR2 SMNVEV (reference sequence). J lost 4 bases, V lost 0 bases, and 12 bases had no gene match. The CDR3 totals 17 residues. CDR3 DNA: TGTGCCAGCAGTTTATCCCGGGGTGGGGGAGGGCCTTACGAGCAGTACTTC. This sequence encodes CASSLSRGGGGPYEQYF.

The chain couples TRBV18 to TRBJ2-6, with D unresolved. The CDR3 has 16 residues. In germline, CDR1 is KGHSH, CDR2 LQKENI. Trimming shortened V by 5 bases and J by 2 bases, and 13 bases separated the two germline ends. CDR3 loop: CASSRTPSTGANVLTF. CDR3 DNA sequence: TGTGCCAGCTCAAGGACGCCATCAACTGGGGCCAACGTCCTGACTTTC.

The V and J genes are TRBV5-1 and TRBJ2-7; D is possibly TRBD1 (6 bases). V lost 3 bases and J lost 1, with 14 bases in between. Per germline, CDR1 SGHRS and CDR2 YFSETQ. This CDR3 is built from 15 residues. CDR3 protein: CASSSARGPSYEQYF. The CDR3 DNA follows: TGCGCCAGCAGCTCGGCCAGGGGCCCTTCCTACGAGCAGTACTTC.

This sequence joins TRBV30 and TRBJ2-1; 7 bases fit TRBD2. The CDR3 sequence is 14 residues long. V lost 4 bases and J lost 0; bases outside the gene matches: 3. Germline CDR1 reads GTSNPN; CDR2 reads SVGIG (reference sequence). CDR3 loop: CAWTGGSSYNEQFF. In DNA, the CDR3 is TGTGCCTGGACGGGCGGGAGCTCCTACAATGAGCAGTTCTTC.

A few counts support this clone. V gene TRBV2 combines with J gene TRBJ1-5; D possibly corresponds to TRBD1 (6 bases). Per germline, CDR1 SNHLY and CDR2 FYNNEI. The V and J ends lost 6 bases and 5 bases respectively, with 8 bases between them. The CDR3 has 12 amino acids. The DNA for the CDR3 is TGTGCCAGCAGCTACAGGGATCAGCCCCAGCATTTT. Encoded protein: CASSYRDQPQHF.

CDR3: CASSLGPGRATYEQYF. In DNA, the CDR3 is TGTGCCAGCAGCTTGGGGCCTGGCAGGGCAACCTACGAGCAGTACTTC. The chain uses TRBV5-8 and TRBJ2-7, with D perhaps matching TRBD1 (5 bases). Trimming left V 0 bases short and J 2 bases short, with 15 bases between. The CDR3 is 16 amino acids. CDR1 and CDR2 (germline): SGHTS, YDEGEE.

The chain is built from TRBV19 and TRBJ2-7, with D unclear. The CDR3 runs to 12 residues. Trimming removed 9 bases at V and 5 bases at J, with 14 bases between. From germline, CDR1 is LNHDA and CDR2 SQIVND (reference sequence). The DNA for the CDR3 is TGTGCCAGCTCAGCCCTGTCCCACGAGCAGTACTTC. The encoded protein is CASSALSHEQYF.

The chain joins TRBV7-6 to TRBJ2-3, with 7 bases identical to TRBD1. J gave up 0 bases and V 4 bases, and 4 bases lay outside the gene matches. This CDR3 spans 15 amino acids. Germline assignment: CDR1 SGHVS and CDR2 FNYEAQ. CDR3 residues: CASSSTGISTDTQYF. The DNA of the CDR3 is TGTGCCAGCAGCTCGACAGGGATTAGCACAGATACGCAGTATTTT.

This chain connects TRBV6-1 to TRBJ2-5; the D gene is possibly TRBD2 (5 bases). Germline CDR1 is MNHNS and CDR2 is SASEGT. V dropped 4 bases and J dropped 1 base, with 7 bases sitting between them. The CDR3 totals 13 residues. DNA for the CDR3: TGTGCCAGCAGTGGTGGAGGCCAAGAGACCCAGTACTTC. Its translation: CASSGGGQETQYF.

This chain joins TRBV14 and TRBJ2-1; 14 bases are shared with TRBD2. This CDR3 has 19 amino acids. V lost 0 bases and J lost 9; bases outside the gene matches: 13. Germline CDR1 and CDR2: SGHDN and FVKESK. CDR3 sequence (DNA): TGTGCCAGCAGCCAAGATTCCCGACTAGCGGGAGGGCCACAGGTTGAGCAGTTCTTC. Its translation is CASSQDSRLAGGPQVEQFF.

The chain has TRBV12-1 and TRBJ2-7; TRBD1 reflects the table's D call only, with no check against the DNA. TRBV12-1 is reported as a pseudogene. CDR3 length equals 15 residues. CDR3 nucleotide sequence: TGTGCCAGCAGCTTGGAAACAGGGTTCCCCTACGAGCAGTACTTC. Protein: CASSLETGFPYEQYF.